The source of this T cell receptor (beta chain) is a study of T cells in Graves' hyperthyroidism and ophthalmopathy. Broader study findings: Expanded thyroid clonotypes (above 0.001) were mostly also found in blood.

Turning to this clonotype: As yet, its antigen is unknown.

TCR beta CDR3 regions were amplified from RNA. HTBI primers were employed in a first-round RT-PCR of the TCR CDR3. Each CDR3 protein gets one entry after TCRdb re-called the multiplex PCR reads with MiXCR. This table has under 750,000 distinct CDR3 sequences, around 19% appearing once. This CDR3 has 17 residues. V was trimmed by 0 bases and J by 2 bases, leaving 11 bases between them. The germline gives CDR1 SGHAT, CDR2 FQNNGV. Diagnosis of hyperthyroidism was new in patients aged 18 to 65, and its duration was under 2 months. Orbital computed tomography and thyroid ultrasound, together with serum TRAb and thyroxine and clinical symptoms, were used for diagnoses. The blood was taken when hyperthyroidism was first diagnosed, before any ophthalmopathy symptoms showed up.

This chain connects TRBV11-2 to TRBJ2-6, with D possibly matching TRBD2 (6 bases). The sequenced sample consisted of blood. This clonotype was sampled from a woman aged 45-60 years with Graves' hyperthyroidism that later progressed to Graves' ophthalmopathy. In nucleotides, the CDR3 is TGTGCCAGCAGCTTAGATCTTGGGGGGACTGGGGCCAACGTCCTGACTTTC. Translation: CASSLDLGGTGANVLTF.